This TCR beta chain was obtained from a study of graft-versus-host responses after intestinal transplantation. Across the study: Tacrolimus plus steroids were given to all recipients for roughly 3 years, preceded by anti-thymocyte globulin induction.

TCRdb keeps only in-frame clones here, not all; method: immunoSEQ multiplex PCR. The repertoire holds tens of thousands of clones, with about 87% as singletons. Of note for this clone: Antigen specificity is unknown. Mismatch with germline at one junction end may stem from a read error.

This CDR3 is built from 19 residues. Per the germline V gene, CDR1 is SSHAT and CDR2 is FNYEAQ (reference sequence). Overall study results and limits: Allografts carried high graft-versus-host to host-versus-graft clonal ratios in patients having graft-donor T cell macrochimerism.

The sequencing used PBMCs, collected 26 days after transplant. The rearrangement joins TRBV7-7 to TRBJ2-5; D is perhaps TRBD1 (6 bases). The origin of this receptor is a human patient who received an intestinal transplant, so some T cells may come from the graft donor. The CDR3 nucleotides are TGTGCTAGCAGCTTATACCCCAGGGGTGGTAGGGGGAGTTTGGAGACCCAGTACTTC. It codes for CASSLYPRGGRGSLETQYF.